Sequencing of this T cell receptor (beta chain) was carried out in a study of T cells after yellow fever vaccination (dated by TCRdb to between 2018 and 2021). The study in broad terms: The SMART-Seq v4 Ultra Low Input RNA kit was used to prepare libraries from fractions with low cell numbers. Bulk TCR alpha and beta repertoires were sequenced longitudinally to track T-cell clones before and after primary and booster YFV17D yellow fever vaccination. Two healthy male donors, one aged 18 to 30 and one aged 30 to 40 years, made up the cohort. Blood was collected at multiple timepoints before and after primary and secondary immunization, and bulk PBMC replicates and cell subsets were isolated. The study at large found these results: A small fraction of clonotypes showed up in both the CD4 and CD8 compartments, probably as a result of convergent recombination. Computational filtering was required because FACS-sorted repertoires could contain abundant contaminating clonotypes from the bulk population. Compared with the primary T-cell response, the secondary T-cell response was faster but weaker, reaching its peak on day 5 rather than on day 15. After the booster, most clones that had expanded after primary vaccination were detected again (approximately 95% of CD4 and around 88% of CD8), suggesting broad maintenance of memory. Because only a couple of donors were included in the study, the extent to which the findings can be generalized is limited.

According to the study, the label for this sample's treatment or condition signals: live attenuated yellow fever vaccine strain. At each blood-draw timepoint, two biological replicates of bulk PBMCs were obtained. A standard Ficoll-Paque protocol was used to isolate PBMCs from peripheral blood. RNA was extracted with TriZol from bulk PBMCs, CD4 and CD8 fractions, and dextramer-positive and dextramer-negative fractions. CDR1 and CDR2 were assigned from the germline V gene as SGHTA and FQGNSA. V is shortened by 8 bases, J by 0 bases, and the region joining them spans 14 bases. The CDR3 starts with the cysteine, ends with the phenylalanine, and has 15 residues. The entry retains the CDR3 DNA only, 45 bases that are in frame from base 1. With respect to this clonotype: Its target antigen remains unknown. Base qualities were left out, and no much larger clone turns up one base away.

TCR cDNA was made using 5'RACE template switching, a step that added a universal primer site and unique molecular identifiers. Priming for cDNA synthesis came from both the TCR alpha and TCR beta constant segments. Two PCR steps were used to amplify libraries, with sample barcodes and sequencing adapters being added in the second step. Sequencing of libraries was done on Illumina HiSeq 2500 (2x100 bp) or NovaSeq (2x150 bp). In the paper's pipeline: MIGEC was used to demultiplex reads and collapse the reads into UMI consensus sequences, and MiXCR was used for V(D)J alignment. Vaccine-responding clonotypes were identified with edgeR using replicate PBMC samples, with FDR below 0.01 and a log2 fold change above 5 up to day 15 being required. Each bulk clonotype received a CD4 or CD8 identity based on whether the sequenced CD4 or CD8 repertoire contained that clonotype at higher abundance. TCRdb took the public reads, trimmed them with fastp at Q25, ran MiXCR for clone calling and kept in-frame beta chains. Every entry covers one CDR3 protein and lists the most common genes and DNA from its rows. TCRdb assigned the V and J calls; the authors' analysis was not used. This sample comprises some 600,000 distinct CDR3 sequences, 9% to 15% of them detected only once. The ten top clones hold under 15% of the sample.

The material was PBMCs, obtained on the day of the yellow fever booster vaccination. The sequence links TRBV7-2 to TRBJ2-1; the D gene is perhaps TRBD2, from 5 matching bases. The sequence derives from a man aged 25-40 years who received the YFV17D yellow fever vaccine. The sequenced DNA: TGTGCCAGCCGCGGAGGCGGAATCTCCTACAATGAGCAGTTCTTC. It translates as CASRGGGISYNEQFF.